This TCR beta chain was sequenced for a study of T cell changes during pregnancy in multiple sclerosis. As regards this clone: Other DNA sequences of this sample code for an identical CDR3.

Trimming took 7 bases from V and 0 from J; bases not matched to a gene: 1. The V gene's germline CDR1 is LNHDA and CDR2 SQIVND (reference sequence). CDR3 length equals 14 residues. Clones were read by immunoSEQ multiplex PCR, and TCRdb kept only the in-frame ones, dropping some. The sample has 45,000 to 70,000 clones, 92% seen once. This sequence was found in a female donor with multiple sclerosis, enrolled in a pregnancy study. The chain carries TRBV19 and TRBJ2-1, with 9 bases that match TRBD2. Sequenced here: CD4+ T cells from peripheral blood mononuclear cells, sampled in the second trimester of pregnancy. Here the CDR3 reads CASKREASYNEQFF. The CDR3 DNA reads as TGTGCCAGTAAGCGGGAGGCCTCCTACAATGAGCAGTTCTTC. Complete variable domain (other parts from reference TRBV19 and TRBJ2-1): DGGITQSPKYLFRKEGQNVTLSCEQNLNHDAMYWYRQDPGQGLRLIYYSQIVNDFQKGDIAEGYSVSREKKESFPLTVTSAQKNPTAFYLCASKREASYNEQFFGPGTRLTVL.